These 5 T cell receptor beta chains originate from one sample sequenced in a study of T cell responses to AZD1222 COVID-19 vaccine. Only in-frame clones appear in the TCRdb table, and some are missing; sequencing was by immunoSEQ multiplex PCR. The sample gives some 86,000 clones, about 88% of which show up once; roughly 7.2% is in the top ten. The sequenced sample was peripheral blood, obtained 28 days after the second AZD1222 dose. These receptors originate from an adult who received the AZD1222 COVID-19 vaccine.

The chain joins TRBV24-1 to TRBJ2-7, with D possibly being TRBD2 (5 bases). Germline values: CDR1 KGHDR, CDR2 SFDVKD. The CDR3 length is 12 residues. Trimming stripped 4 bases from V and 3 bases from J, with 6 bases between. For the CDR3, the DNA is TGTGCCACCAGTGACGGAGGCTACGAGCAGTACTTC. Translated: CATSDGGYEQYF.

The chain links TRBV2 to TRBJ2-3; D gene ambiguous. The CDR3 totals 12 residues. V lost 3 bases, J lost 4 bases, and 5 bases lay in between. CDR1 and CDR2 from the germline V gene are SNHLY and FYNNEI. CDR3 sequence: CASSDPPDTQYF. The CDR3 nucleotides are TGTGCCAGCAGTGACCCCCCAGATACGCAGTATTTT.

This chain uses TRBV18 with TRBJ2-2; D is undetermined. V was trimmed by 0 bases and J by 4 bases, leaving 3 bases between them. Germline V lookup: CDR1 KGHSH, CDR2 LQKENI. The CDR3 spans 13 residues. CDR3 protein: CASSPPSTGELFF. CDR3 sequence (DNA): TGTGCCAGCTCACCACCGTCCACCGGGGAGCTGTTTTTT.

V gene TRBV6-2 or TRBV6-3 combines with J gene TRBJ2-1; 10 bases agree with TRBD2. Germline V gives CDR1 MNHEY, CDR2 SVGEGT. V shed 5 bases, J shed 7 bases, and the junction held 11 bases outside the gene matches. The CDR3 is 16 residues long. The CDR3 DNA is TGTGCCAGCAGTACCCCAACTAGCGGGAAGGGGAATGAGCAGTTCTTC. Protein product: CASSTPTSGKGNEQFF.

The V call is TRBV2, the J call TRBJ2-7, with a tentative D call TRBD2 (6 bases). Germline V CDR1 and CDR2: SNHLY, FYNNEI. The V and J ends lost 3 bases and 2 bases respectively, with 14 bases between them. The CDR3 is 15 amino acids. The CDR3 region is CASSDSGLKAYEQYF. CDR3 DNA: TGTGCCAGCAGTGATTCGGGACTTAAAGCCTACGAGCAGTACTTC.